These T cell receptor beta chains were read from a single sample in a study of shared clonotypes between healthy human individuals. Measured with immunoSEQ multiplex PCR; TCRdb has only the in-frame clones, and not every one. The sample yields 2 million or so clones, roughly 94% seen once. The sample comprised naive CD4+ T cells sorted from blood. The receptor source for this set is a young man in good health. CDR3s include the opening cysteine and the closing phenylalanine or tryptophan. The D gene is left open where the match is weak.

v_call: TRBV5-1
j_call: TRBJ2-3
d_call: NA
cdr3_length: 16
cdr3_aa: CASSHLGGNGADTQYF

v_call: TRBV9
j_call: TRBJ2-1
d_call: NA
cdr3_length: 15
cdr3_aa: CASSVAGLTYNEQFF

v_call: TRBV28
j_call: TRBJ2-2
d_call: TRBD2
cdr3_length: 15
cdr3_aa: CATQRGGPNTGELFF

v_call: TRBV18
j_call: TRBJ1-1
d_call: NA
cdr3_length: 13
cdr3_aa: CATLGDLNTEAFF

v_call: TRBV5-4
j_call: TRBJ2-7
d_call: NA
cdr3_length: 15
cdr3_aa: CASSSALSQFGEQYF

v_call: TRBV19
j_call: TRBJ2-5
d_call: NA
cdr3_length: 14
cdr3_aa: CASSIGGGKETQYF

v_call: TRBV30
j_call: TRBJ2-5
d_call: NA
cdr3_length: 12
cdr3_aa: CAWSVVGETQYF

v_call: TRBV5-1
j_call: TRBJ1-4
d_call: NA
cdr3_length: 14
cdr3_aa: CASRRGATNEKLFF

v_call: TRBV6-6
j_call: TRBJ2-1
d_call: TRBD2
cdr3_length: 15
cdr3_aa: CASSSRTSGTDEQFF

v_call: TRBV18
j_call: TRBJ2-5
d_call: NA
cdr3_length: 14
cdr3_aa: CASSPFEQRETQYF

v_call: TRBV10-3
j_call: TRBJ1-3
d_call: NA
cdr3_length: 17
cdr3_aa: CAITREASPNLGNTIYF

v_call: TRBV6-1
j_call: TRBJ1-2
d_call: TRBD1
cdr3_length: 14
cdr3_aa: CASSRTGTNYGYTF

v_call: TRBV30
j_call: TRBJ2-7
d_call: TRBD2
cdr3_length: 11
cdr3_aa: CAWSVRGVQYF

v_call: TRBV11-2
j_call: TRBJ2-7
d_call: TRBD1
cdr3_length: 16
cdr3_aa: CASSLILWTGSYEQYF

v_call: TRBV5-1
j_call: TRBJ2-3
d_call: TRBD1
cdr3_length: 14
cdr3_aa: CATSRDREADTQYF

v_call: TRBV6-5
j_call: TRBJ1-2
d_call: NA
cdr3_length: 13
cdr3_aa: CASSLGTDPGYTF